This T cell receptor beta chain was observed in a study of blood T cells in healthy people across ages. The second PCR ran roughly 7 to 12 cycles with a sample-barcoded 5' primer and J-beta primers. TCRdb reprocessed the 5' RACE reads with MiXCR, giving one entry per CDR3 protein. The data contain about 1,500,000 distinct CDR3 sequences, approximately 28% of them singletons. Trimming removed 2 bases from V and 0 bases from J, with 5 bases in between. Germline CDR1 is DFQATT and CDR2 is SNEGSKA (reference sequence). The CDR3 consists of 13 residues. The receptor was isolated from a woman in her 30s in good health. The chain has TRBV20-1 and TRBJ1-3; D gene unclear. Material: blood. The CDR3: CSARRTSGNTIYF. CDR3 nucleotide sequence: TGCAGTGCTAGACGAACCTCTGGAAACACCATATATTTT.